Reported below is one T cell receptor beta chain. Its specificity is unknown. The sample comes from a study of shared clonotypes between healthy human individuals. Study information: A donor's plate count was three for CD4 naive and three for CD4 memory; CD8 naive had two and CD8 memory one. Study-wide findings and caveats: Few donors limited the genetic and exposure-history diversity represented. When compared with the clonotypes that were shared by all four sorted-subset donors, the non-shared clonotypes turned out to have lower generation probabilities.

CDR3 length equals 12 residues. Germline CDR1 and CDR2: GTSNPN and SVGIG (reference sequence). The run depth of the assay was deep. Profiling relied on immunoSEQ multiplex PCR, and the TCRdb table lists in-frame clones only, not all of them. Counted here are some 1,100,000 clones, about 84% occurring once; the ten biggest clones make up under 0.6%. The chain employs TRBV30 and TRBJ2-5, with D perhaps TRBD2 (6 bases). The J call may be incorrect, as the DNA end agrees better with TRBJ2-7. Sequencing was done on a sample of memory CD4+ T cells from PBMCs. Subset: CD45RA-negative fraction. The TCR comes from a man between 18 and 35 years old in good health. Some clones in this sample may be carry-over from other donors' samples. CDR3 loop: CACWGVYNEQYF. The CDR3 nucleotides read TGTGCCTGCTGGGGGGTATACAACGAGCAGTACTTC.